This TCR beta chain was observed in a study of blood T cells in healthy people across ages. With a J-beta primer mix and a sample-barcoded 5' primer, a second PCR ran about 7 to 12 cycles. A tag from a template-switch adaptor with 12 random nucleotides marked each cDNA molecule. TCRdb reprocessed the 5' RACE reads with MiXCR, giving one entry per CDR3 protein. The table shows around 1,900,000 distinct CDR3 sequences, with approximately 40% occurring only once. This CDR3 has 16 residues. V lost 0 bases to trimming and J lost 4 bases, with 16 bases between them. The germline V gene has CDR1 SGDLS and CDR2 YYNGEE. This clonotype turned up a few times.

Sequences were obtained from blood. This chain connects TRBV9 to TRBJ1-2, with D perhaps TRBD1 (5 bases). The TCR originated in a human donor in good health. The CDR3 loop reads CASSVGSRDSVYGYTF. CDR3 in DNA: TGTGCCAGCAGCGTAGGTTCCAGGGACTCAGTCTATGGCTACACCTTC.